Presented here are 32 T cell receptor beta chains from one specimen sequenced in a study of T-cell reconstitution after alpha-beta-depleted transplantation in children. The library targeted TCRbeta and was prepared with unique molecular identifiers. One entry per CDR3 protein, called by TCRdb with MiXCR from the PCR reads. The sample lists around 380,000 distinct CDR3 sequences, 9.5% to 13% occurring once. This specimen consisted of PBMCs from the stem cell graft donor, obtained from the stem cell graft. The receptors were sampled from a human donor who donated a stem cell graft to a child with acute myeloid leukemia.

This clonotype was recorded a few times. CDR3 DNA sequence: TGTGCCAGCAGCTTGTCCAGGGGTCAGCCCCAGCATTTT. This sequence encodes CASSLSRGQPQHF. This rearrangement joins TRBV5-8 to TRBJ1-5; a weak D match, TRBD1 (6 bases). CDR1 and CDR2 (germline): SGHTS, YDEGEE. The CDR3 sequence is 13 residues long. Trimming removed 1 base from V and 6 bases from J, with 8 bases in between.

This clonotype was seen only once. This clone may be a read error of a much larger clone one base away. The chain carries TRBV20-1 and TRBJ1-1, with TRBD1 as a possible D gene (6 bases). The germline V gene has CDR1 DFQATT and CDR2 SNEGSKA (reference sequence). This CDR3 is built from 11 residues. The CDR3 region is CSAGGQTDAFF. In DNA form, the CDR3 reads TGCAGTGCGGGGGGCCAGACTGACGCTTTCTTT.

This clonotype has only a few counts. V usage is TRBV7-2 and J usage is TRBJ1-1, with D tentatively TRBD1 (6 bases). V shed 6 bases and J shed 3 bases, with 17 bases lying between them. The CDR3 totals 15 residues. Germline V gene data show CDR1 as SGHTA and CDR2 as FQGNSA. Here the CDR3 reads CASSRGGMKYTEAFF. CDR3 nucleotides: TGTGCCAGCAGTCGAGGGGGTATGAAGTACACTGAAGCTTTCTTT.

CDR3 DNA sequence: TGCAGTGCCCCGAGGGCGGGTTACAATGAGCAGTTCTTC. Encoded protein: CSAPRAGYNEQFF. J is TRBJ2-1 and V is TRBV20-1; D is possibly TRBD2 (5 bases). The germline V gene has CDR1 DFQATT and CDR2 SNEGSKA (reference sequence). The V gene lost 6 bases and the J gene lost 4 bases, with 13 bases spanning the gap. There are 13 residues in the CDR3.

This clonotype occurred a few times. The CDR3: CASTRGVSYEQYF. CDR3 sequence (DNA): TGTGCCAGCACCCGAGGGGTCTCCTACGAGCAGTACTTC. This chain joins TRBV25-1 and TRBJ2-7; D tentatively fits TRBD1 or TRBD2 (5 bases each). Germline CDR1 and CDR2: MGHDK and SYGVNS. CDR3 length: 13 amino acids. V was cut by 7 bases and J by 0 bases, with 10 bases left in between.

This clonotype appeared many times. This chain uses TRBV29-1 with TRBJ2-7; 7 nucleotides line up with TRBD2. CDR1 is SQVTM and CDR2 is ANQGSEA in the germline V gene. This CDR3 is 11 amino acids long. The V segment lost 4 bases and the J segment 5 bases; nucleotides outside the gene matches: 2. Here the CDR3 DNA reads TGCAGCGTTGGGGAGGGACACGAGCAGTACTTC. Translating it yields CSVGEGHEQYF.

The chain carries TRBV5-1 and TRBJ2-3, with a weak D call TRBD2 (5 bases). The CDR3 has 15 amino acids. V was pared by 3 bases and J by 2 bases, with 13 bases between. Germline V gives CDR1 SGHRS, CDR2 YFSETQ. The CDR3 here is CASSSLLGLTDTQYF. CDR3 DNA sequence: TGCGCCAGCAGCTCGTTACTAGGGCTCACAGATACGCAGTATTTT.

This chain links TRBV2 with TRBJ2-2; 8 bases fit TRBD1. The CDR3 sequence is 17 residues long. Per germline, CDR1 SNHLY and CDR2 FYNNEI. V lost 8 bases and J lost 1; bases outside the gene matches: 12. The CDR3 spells CASSTPRTGKNTGELFF. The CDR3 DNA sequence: TGTGCCAGCTCCACCCCCCGGACAGGGAAGAACACCGGGGAGCTGTTTTTT.

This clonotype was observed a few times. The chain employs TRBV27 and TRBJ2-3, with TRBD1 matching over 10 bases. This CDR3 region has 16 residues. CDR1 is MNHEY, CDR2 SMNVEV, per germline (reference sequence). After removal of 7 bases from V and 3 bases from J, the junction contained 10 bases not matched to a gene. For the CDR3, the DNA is TGTGCCAGCACGGGATATCAGGACAGGGGGACAGATACGCAGTATTTT. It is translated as CASTGYQDRGTDTQYF.

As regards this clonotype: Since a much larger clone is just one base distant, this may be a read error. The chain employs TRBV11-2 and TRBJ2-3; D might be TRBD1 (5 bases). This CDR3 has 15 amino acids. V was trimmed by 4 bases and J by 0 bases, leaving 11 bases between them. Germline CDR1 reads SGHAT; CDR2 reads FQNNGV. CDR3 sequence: CASSWGRISTDTQYF. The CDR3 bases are TGTGCCAGCAGCTGGGGCAGGATAAGCACAGATACGCAGTATTTT.

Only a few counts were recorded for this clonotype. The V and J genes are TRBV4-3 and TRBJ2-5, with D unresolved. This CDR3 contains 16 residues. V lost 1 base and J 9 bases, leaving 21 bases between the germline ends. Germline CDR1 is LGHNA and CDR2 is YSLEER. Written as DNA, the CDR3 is TGCGCCAGCAGCCAAGGTTTAGGCGGACCCCACTGGGCCCAGTACTTC. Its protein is CASSQGLGGPHWAQYF.

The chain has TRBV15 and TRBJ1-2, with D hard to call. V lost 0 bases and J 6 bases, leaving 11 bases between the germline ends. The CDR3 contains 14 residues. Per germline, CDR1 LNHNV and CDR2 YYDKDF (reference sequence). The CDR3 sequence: CATSRERRVDGYTF. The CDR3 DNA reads TGTGCCACCAGCAGAGAACGGAGAGTAGATGGCTACACCTTC.

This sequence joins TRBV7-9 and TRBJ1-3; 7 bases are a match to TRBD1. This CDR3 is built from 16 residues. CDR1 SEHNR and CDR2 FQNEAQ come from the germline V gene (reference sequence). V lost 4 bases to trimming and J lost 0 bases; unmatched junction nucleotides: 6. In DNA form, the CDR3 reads TGTGCCAGCAGCTACCGGGACAGCTACTCTGGAAACACCATATATTTT. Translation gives CASSYRDSYSGNTIYF.

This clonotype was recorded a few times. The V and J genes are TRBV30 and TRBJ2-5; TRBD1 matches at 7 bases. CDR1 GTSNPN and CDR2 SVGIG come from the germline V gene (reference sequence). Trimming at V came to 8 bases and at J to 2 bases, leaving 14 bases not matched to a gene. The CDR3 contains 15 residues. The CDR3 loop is CARSGRGQGQETQYF. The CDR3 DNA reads TGTGCCAGATCGGGAAGGGGGCAGGGACAAGAGACCCAGTACTTC. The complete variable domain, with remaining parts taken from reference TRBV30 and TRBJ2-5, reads SQTIHQWPATLVQPVGSPLSLECTVEGTSNPNLYWYRQAAGRGLQLLFYSVGIGQISSEVPQNLSASRPQDRQFILSSKKLLLSDSGFYLCARSGRGQGQETQYFGPGTRLLVL.

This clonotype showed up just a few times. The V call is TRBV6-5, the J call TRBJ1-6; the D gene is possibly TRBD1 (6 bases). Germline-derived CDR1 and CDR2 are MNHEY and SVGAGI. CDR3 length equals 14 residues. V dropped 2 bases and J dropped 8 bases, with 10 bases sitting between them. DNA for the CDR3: TGTGCCAGCAGTTACGGGGGCACAGATTCACCCCTCCACTTT. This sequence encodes CASSYGGTDSPLHF.

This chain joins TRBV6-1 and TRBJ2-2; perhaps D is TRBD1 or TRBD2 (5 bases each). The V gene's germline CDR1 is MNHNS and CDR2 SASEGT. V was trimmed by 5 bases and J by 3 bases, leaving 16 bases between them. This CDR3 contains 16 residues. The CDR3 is CASSKGRDGHTGELFF. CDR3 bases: TGTGCCAGCAGTAAAGGCAGGGACGGACACACCGGGGAGCTGTTTTTT.

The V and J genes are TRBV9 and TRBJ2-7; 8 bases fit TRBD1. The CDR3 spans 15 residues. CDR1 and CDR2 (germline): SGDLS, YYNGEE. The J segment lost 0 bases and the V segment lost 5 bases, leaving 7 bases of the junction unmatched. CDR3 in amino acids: CASRQGQEFSYEQYV. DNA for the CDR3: TGTGCCAGCAGACAGGGACAGGAGTTCTCCTACGAGCAGTACGTC.

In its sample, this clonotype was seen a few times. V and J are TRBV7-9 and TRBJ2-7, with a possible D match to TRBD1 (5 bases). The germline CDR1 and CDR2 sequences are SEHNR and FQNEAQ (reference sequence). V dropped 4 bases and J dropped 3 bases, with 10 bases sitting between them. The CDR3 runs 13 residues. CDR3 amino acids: CASSWVQGYEQYF. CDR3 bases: TGTGCCAGCAGCTGGGTCCAGGGCTACGAGCAGTACTTC.

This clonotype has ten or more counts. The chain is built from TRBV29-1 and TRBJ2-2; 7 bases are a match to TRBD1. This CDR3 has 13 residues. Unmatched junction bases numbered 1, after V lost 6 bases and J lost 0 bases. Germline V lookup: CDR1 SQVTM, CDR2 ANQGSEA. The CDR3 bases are TGCAGCGTCGACAGGGCGAACACCGGGGAGCTGTTTTTT. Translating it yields CSVDRANTGELFF.

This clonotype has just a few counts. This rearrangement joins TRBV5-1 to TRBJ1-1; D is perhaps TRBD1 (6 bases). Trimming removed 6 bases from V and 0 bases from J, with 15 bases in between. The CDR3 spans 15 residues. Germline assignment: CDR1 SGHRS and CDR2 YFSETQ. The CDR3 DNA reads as TGCGCCAGCACCCTAAGAGGGGGGATGAACACTGAAGCTTTCTTT. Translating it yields CASTLRGGMNTEAFF.

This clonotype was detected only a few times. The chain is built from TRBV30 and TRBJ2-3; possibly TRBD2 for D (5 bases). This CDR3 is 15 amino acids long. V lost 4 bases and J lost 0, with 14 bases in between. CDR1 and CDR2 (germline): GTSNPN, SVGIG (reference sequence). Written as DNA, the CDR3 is TGTGCCTGGAATCTGAGGTCGGGGAGCACAGATACGCAGTATTTT. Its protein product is CAWNLRSGSTDTQYF.

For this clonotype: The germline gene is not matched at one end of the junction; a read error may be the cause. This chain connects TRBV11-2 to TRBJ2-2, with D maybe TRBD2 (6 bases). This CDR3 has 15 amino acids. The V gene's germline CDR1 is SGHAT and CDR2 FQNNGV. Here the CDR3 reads CASTLSGAATGEPFF. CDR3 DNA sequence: TGTGCCAGCACCCTTTCGGGAGCGGCCACCGGGGAGCCGTTTTTT.

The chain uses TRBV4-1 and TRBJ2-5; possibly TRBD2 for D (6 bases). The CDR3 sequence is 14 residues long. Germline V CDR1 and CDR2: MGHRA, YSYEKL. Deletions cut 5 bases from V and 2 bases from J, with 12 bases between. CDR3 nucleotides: TGCGCCAGCAGCTCGTGGGAGGAGCAAGAGACCCAGTACTTC. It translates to CASSSWEEQETQYF.

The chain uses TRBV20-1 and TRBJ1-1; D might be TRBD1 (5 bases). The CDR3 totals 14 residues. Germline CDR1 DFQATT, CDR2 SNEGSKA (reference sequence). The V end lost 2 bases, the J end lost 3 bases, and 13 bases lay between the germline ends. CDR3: CSARSEGFDTEAFF. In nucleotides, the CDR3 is TGCAGTGCTAGAAGCGAGGGGTTCGACACTGAAGCTTTCTTT.

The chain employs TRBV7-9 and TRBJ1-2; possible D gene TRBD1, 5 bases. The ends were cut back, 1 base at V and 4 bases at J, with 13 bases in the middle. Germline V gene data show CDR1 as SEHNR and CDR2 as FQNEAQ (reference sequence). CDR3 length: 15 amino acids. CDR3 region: CASSLGRQGAYGYTF. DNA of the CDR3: TGTGCCAGCAGCTTAGGTCGGCAGGGCGCCTATGGCTACACCTTC.

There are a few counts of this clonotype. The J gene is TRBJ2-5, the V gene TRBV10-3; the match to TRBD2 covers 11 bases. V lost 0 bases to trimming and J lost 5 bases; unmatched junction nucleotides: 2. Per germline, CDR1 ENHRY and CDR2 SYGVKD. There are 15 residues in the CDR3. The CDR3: CAISESRLAGETQYF. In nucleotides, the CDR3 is TGTGCCATCAGTGAGTCTAGACTAGCGGGGGAGACCCAGTACTTC.

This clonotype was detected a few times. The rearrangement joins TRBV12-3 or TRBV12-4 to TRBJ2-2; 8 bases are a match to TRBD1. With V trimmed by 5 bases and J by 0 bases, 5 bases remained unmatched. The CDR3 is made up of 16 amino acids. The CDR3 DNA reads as TGTGCCAGCAGTCCCACAGGGGGGACGAACACCGGGGAGCTGTTTTTT. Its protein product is CASSPTGGTNTGELFF.

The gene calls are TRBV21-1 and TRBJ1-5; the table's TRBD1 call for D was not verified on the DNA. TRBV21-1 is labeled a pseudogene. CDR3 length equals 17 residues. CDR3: CASRHQPPRACNQPQHF. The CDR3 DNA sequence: TGTGCCAGCAGGCACCAACCCCCCAGGGCTTGCAATCAGCCCCAGCATTTT.

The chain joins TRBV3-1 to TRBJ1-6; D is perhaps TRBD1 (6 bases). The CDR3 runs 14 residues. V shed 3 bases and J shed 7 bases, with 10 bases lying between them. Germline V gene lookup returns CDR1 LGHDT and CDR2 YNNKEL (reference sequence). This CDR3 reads CASSHDRWNSPLHF. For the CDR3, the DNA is TGTGCCAGCAGCCACGACAGGTGGAATTCACCCCTCCACTTT. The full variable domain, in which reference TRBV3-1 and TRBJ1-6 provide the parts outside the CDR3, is DTAVSQTPKYLVTQMGNDKSIKCEQNLGHDTMYWYKQDSKKFLKIMFSYNNKELIINETVPNRFSPKSPDKAHLNLHINSLELGDSAVYFCASSHDRWNSPLHFGNGTRLTVT.

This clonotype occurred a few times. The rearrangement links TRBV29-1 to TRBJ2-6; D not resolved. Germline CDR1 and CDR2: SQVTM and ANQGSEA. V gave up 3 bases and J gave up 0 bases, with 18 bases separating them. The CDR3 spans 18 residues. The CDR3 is CSVDDGRAPISGANVLTF. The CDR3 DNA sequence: TGCAGCGTTGACGATGGCCGGGCCCCAATCTCTGGGGCCAACGTCCTGACTTTC.

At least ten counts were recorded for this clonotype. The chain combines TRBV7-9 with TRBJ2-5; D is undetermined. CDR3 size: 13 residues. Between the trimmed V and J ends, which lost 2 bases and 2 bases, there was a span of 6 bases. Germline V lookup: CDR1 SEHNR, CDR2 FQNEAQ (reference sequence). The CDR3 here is CASSLLLQETQYF. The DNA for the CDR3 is TGTGCCAGCAGCTTACTCCTTCAAGAGACCCAGTACTTC.

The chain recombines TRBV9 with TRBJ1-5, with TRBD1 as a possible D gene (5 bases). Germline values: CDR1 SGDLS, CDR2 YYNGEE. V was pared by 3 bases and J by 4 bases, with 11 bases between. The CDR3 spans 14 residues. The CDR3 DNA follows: TGTGCCAGCAGCGCAGGACAAATGAATCAGCCCCAGCATTTT. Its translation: CASSAGQMNQPQHF.